Below, one TCR beta chain is given with its context. It has no known antigen specificity. The cohort consisted of more than 650 healthy bone marrow donors. At the time of sampling, every cohort member was nominally healthy, though immune exposures that went unrecorded were likely present. The donor was CMV seronegative and belonged to the group of over 350 seronegative cohort members. Every donor gave a peripheral blood sample, and the peripheral blood mononuclear cells from that sample were used for TCR beta sequencing. Genomic DNA was extracted from the blood cell samples with the Qiagen DNeasy Blood Extraction Kit. This sample is part of a study of cytomegalovirus exposure and HLA in healthy donors (dated by TCRdb to the late 2010s). For the wider study: According to an earlier analysis of 587 of the donors, 150 million to 200 million T cells yielded roughly 110 million unique TCR beta sequences and about 280 Gb of sequence data. An early release covering 550 to 700 HLA-typed donors comprised approximately 290 gigabases of sequencing data and about 90 million unique TCR sequences. Of the 300 to 400 genotyped donors, around 81% fell in the genetic ancestry cluster associated with self-reported Caucasian donors. The aim of the study was to test whether cataloging public T cell receptors could identify signatures of past pathogen exposure. The study used immunosequencing to profile the T cell repertoires of around 600 subjects and linked those repertoires to cytomegalovirus serostatus. A separate validation cohort of about 110 different subjects was used in addition to the approximately 700-subject first cohort. High-throughput TCR immunosequencing, statistical association of individual TCRs with disease status, and machine learning were combined to predict cytomegalovirus infection status. To study patterns of TCR occurrence, a later analysis re-analyzed previously published TCR beta repertoires from several hundred donors and added high-resolution HLA genotyping. Rather than using new phenotypic data, the later analysis identified candidate immune exposures from TCR beta sequences and from how often those sequences occurred across donors. To decide whether each TCR beta V gene segment behaved as functional or pseudogenic, an earlier analysis of some 600 of the donors relied on high-throughput TCR beta sequencing. Donor age, sex, ethnicity and CMV serostatus were collected together with the repertoire data. A later genetic analysis used genome-wide SNP genotypes for about three fifths of the roughly 700 donors, treating that subset as a discovery cohort. All discovery cohort repertoires had been generated using a single sequencing platform. HLA typing included class I and class II loci at four-digit resolution. The number of donors typed differed by locus, with about 629-640 for A, B, C, DRB1 and DQB1, approximately 500 for DQA1, about 610 for DPA1, and roughly 450 for DPB1. Because of strong linkage in the cohort, roughly five DR-DQ haplotypes were treated as single units for association and clustering. On average, approximately 250,000 unique TCR beta nucleotide sequences were sequenced per donor among some 420 genotyped donors of the cohort, with about 17% of those sequences being non-productive.

V is shortened by 0 bases, J by 5 bases, and the region joining them spans 13 bases. CDR1 and CDR2 were assigned from the germline V gene (reference sequence) as SGHNT and YYREEE. The CDR3 holds 15 amino acids from the cysteine to the phenylalanine. Only the CDR3 DNA is retained, 45 bases long and in frame from the first base. Points the paper makes about the study in general: A later analysis reported that several top co-occurrence clusters appeared linked to parvovirus B19, influenza, CMV and Epstein-Barr virus. Immune exposure information for the cohort was limited to CMV serostatus. Cytomegalovirus status was reported to be diagnosed by the classifier with high specificity and sensitivity in both the original and validation cohorts. According to a later genetic analysis, donors in an Asian-associated ancestry cluster had fewer N-insertions in productive TCRs than the approximately 650-donor mean. The sequencing pipeline was judged likely to have produced a cluster of highly shared sequence variants as a technical artifact. In a later analysis, some 18,000 TCR beta sequences were associated with specific HLA alleles at a false discovery rate of 0.05. Sequencing depth was assumed to be roughly uniform across donors in the presence/absence analyses, though that assumption may not hold. Strong co-occurrence of HLA alleles, especially DR and DQ, made assigning TCR associations to individual alleles difficult. A later analysis found that HLA-associated TCR beta chains were more clonally expanded and had lower generation probabilities than equally common non-associated chains. Correlated functional status among segregating V segments might reflect linkage disequilibrium, but an unknown experimental factor could not be ruled out. A further reported finding was that TCR beta sequences accurately predicted the HLA-A and HLA-B alleles for most subjects in the first cohort. According to a later analysis, most CMV-associated TCR beta chains appeared to be HLA-restricted, and the HLA associations seemed to be driven largely by CMV exposure. A later analysis found that TCR association rates varied across HLA loci, with DRB1 alleles showing the most associated TCRs and HLA-C alleles the fewest. This cohort had only TCR beta chains sequenced, and the lack of alpha or paired-chain data limited which features could be detected. Broadly in line with IMGT annotations, most TCR beta V segments showed up in productive rearrangements about 90% or about 30% of the time in an earlier analysis of 450 to 600 of the donors. HLA typing was unavailable for some donors at each locus, so association tests used only the typed subset. In the study, around 150 TCR beta chains were listed as associated with cytomegalovirus. Some IMGT-functional V segments, including TRBV6-2 and TRBV6-3, could not be distinguished by the 87-base-pair reads and were therefore excluded. While some public TCRs were present in many individuals, most TCR sequences turned up only very rarely across donors. It was suggested by the authors that the approach could potentially be generalized to other disease states and immunological phenotypes. About 15 rarely observed V segments, including chromosome 9 orphons, were excluded from the earlier analysis of some 590 of the donors because counts were too low. A few of the identified cytomegalovirus-associated TCR beta chains were confirmed in vitro to be specific for cytomegalovirus antigens. A later genetic analysis associated a missense DCLRE1C variant with V-gene and J-gene trimming of TCR beta chains, and an independent cohort replicated the association.

The receptor library was made with the immunoSEQ multiplex PCR assay. The multiplex PCR relied on a mix of 60 forward primers for TCR Vbeta segments and 13 reverse primers for TCR Jbeta segments. A multiplex PCR assay on genomic DNA amplified the CDR3 region of rearranged TCR beta genes. Amplified TCR beta libraries were sequenced as 87-base-pair reads on the Illumina HiSeq System. In the authors' own workflow: A later analysis counted some 74 million unique TCR beta chains across the 650 to 700 repertoires, and some 12 million of these chains were shared by at least two donors. Raw reads were error-corrected and collapsed into unique sequences with a nearest-neighbor algorithm that merged closely related sequences to remove PCR and sequencing errors. CDR3 sequences were aligned to IMGT reference sequences to assign V, D and J gene segments. For a sequence to be retained, at least a six-nucleotide match to both a V gene segment and a J gene segment was required. Rearrangements were called productive when the CDR3 lacked stop codons and stayed in frame with V and J; all others were non-productive. CDR3 was defined according to IMGT convention as the region running from the second conserved V-encoded cysteine to the conserved J-encoded phenylalanine. The earlier analysis of 587 of the donors excluded sequences that lacked an unambiguous match to a single V gene segment. In an earlier analysis of a few hundred of the donors, V segments were called functional above 56.7% productive rearrangements and were called segregating when the between-donor standard deviation exceeded 5%. To diagnose cytomegalovirus status from the catalog of TCR beta chain sequences, a statistical classification framework was built. In a later analysis, TCR nucleotide sequences were compared against IMGT/GENE-DB human TR gene sequences so that V and J genes could be assigned. A later analysis assigned CDR3 sequences and most-parsimonious VDJ recombination scenarios with the TCRdist pipeline. In a later analysis, each TCR beta chain was defined by its CDR3 amino acid sequence together with its V-gene family, and reads without a unique V-gene family were excluded. A later analysis removed 550 to 700 highly shared, low-generation-probability nucleotide sequences to deal with suspected cross-contamination and a sequencing artifact. A later analysis calculated a clonal expansion index for each public chain from normalized within-repertoire ranks of inferred template counts. In a later analysis, generation probabilities were computed with a VDJ recombination model fitted to out-of-frame rearrangements, and the resulting probabilities were checked against IGoR. Hypergeometric tests were used in a later analysis to score TCR-TCR, TCR-HLA and TCR-CMV co-occurrence, with a repertoire-size bias correction applied to the TCR pairs. A later analysis estimated false discovery rates by permuting HLA or CMV assignments 20 times. In a later analysis, co-occurring TCRs were grouped using DBSCAN, and TCRdist sequence similarity was added for clustering within HLA-allele-positive subsets. Repertoires with fewer than 30,000 or more than 120,000 public chains, plus five repertoires with anomalous nucleotide sharing, were excluded from co-occurrence clustering. TCRdb mirrors the immuneACCESS table, restricted to in-frame sequences. Some clones are absent from its copies; in checked studies, under half trace to an unresolved V gene, and the reason for the others is unknown. D and trimming were read from the DNA, whereas the V and J calls and clone size are those reported in that table. The table kept for this sample lists about 160,000 clones. Together, the top ten hold 2% to 2.5% of the sample.

This sequence uses TRBV5-4 and TRBJ2-3, with the identity of the D gene unclear. The clonotype originates from a man aged 25-45 years in good health and CMV-seronegative. Sequenced material: PBMCs. The nucleotide sequence is TGTGCCAGCAGCTTGGGGATACAGCATAAAGATACGCAGTATTTT. It encodes CASSLGIQHKDTQYF.